The clone carrying this T cell receptor beta chain was counted a single time. The sample belongs to a study of OX40 agonist ivuxolimab in advanced cancers. Germline V gene data show CDR1 as MNHNS and CDR2 as SASEGT. This CDR3 comprises 15 residues. V was shortened by 1 base and J by 6 bases, with 13 bases between the two germline ends. Libraries were prepared by immunoSEQ multiplex PCR; TCRdb keeps only in-frame clonotypes and omits some of them. The sample yields tens of thousands of clones, roughly 85% seen once. Sequences were derived from CD4+ or CD8+ T cells sorted from blood, sampled in a trial of the OX40 agonist ivuxolimab. This receptor was obtained from an adult with an advanced solid tumor such as melanoma, head and neck, liver or kidney cancer. The chain couples TRBV6-1 to TRBJ1-5; D perhaps matches TRBD1 (5 bases). CDR3 protein: CASSEGTFGGQPQHF. The CDR3 nucleotides read TGTGCCAGCAGTGAAGGAACCTTCGGGGGTCAGCCCCAGCATTTT.